This T cell receptor beta chain is from a study of shared clonotypes between healthy human individuals. Concerning this clone itself: The antigen remains undetermined.

The CDR3 has 16 residues. Between the trimmed V and J ends, which lost 0 bases and 7 bases, there was a span of 15 bases. From germline, CDR1 is MGHRA and CDR2 YSYEKL. Measured with immunoSEQ multiplex PCR; TCRdb has only the in-frame clones, and not every one. Here the sample spans roughly 2 million clones, around 95% being singletons. Study findings and constraints: Some naive CD4 clonotypes, approximately 4.5%, turned up in common across several donors.

This TCR was recovered from a man aged 18 to 29 in good health. The chain employs TRBV4-1 and TRBJ1-4; D is undetermined. Source material: naive CD4+ T cells sorted from blood. Subset noted: CD45RA+ positively selected. Here the CDR3 reads CASSQEGTGIGEKLFF. The CDR3 coding sequence is TGCGCCAGCAGCCAAGAAGGAACCGGGATCGGTGAAAAACTGTTTTTT.